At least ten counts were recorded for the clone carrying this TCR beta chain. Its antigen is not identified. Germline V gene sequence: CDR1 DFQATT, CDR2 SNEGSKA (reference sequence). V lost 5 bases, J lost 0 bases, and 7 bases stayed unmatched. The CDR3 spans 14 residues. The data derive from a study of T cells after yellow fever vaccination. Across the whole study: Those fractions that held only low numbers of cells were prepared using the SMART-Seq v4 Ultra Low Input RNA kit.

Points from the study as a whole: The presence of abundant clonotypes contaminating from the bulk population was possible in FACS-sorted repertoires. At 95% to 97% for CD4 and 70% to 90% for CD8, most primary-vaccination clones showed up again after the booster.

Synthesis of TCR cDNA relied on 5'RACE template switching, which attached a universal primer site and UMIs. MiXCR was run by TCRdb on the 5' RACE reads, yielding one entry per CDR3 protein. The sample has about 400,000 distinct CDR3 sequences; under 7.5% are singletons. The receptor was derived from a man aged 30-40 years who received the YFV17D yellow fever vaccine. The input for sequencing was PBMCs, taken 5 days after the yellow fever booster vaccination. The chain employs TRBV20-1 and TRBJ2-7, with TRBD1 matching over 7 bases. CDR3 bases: TGCAGTGCTTCCACGACAGGGTTCTCCTACGAGCAGTACTTC. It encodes CSASTTGFSYEQYF.